This TCR beta chain was identified in a study of blood T cell repertoires in COVID-19. Study background: Sample material is recorded as cDNA or gDNA derived from T cells, B-cell-depleted T cells, or PBMCs.

This CDR3 region has 17 residues. The V gene end was trimmed by 6 bases and the J gene end by 13 bases; junction bases not matched to a gene: 20. The germline V gene encodes CDR1 WSHSY and CDR2 SAAADI. This clone was counted a few times. TCRdb keeps only in-frame clones here, not all; method: immunoSEQ multiplex PCR. The table lists 350,000 to 400,000 clones, roughly 90% of them singletons. Sequencing used PBMCs or T cells enriched from blood (not recorded which). The chain links TRBV10-2 to TRBJ2-1, with 11 positions matching TRBD2. This receptor was identified in a woman aged 25 to 45 who had recovered from COVID-19. CDR3 residues: CASSASRGTSGPNSQFF. CDR3 DNA: TGCGCCAGCAGCGCCTCAAGGGGGACTAGCGGCCCGAACTCACAGTTCTTC.